The clone carrying this T cell receptor beta chain has a handful of counts. Expressed TCRB transcripts were sequenced, since all the RNA that had been isolated was reverse transcribed. Clones were sequenced by immunoSEQ multiplex PCR, and TCRdb holds only the in-frame ones, with some missing. Found here are about 140,000 clones, roughly 10% of them singletons; the top ten hold 0.55% to 0.65%. Trimming at V came to 4 bases and at J to 5 bases, leaving 10 bases not matched to a gene. CDR1 is SGHRS and CDR2 is YFSETQ in the germline V gene. This CDR3 region has 15 residues. The data derive from a study of beta chain features in type 1 diabetes.

This clonotype was sampled from a woman aged 40 to 49 in good health. The sequenced sample consisted of central memory CD4+ T cells from blood. The gene calls are TRBV5-1 and TRBJ2-3; TRBD1 matches 7 bases. This CDR3 reads CASSPGTVAIDTQYF. The CDR3 bases are TGCGCCAGCAGCCCGGGGACAGTCGCGATAGATACGCAGTATTTT. The whole variable domain, remainder taken from reference TRBV5-1 and TRBJ2-3, is KAGVTQTPRYLIKTRGQQVTLSCSPISGHRSVSWYQQTPGQGLQFLFEYFSETQRNKGNFPGRFSGRQFSNSRSEMNVSTLELGDSALYLCASSPGTVAIDTQYFGPGTRLTVL.